This TCR beta chain is drawn from a study of cytomegalovirus exposure and HLA in healthy donors. Using immunoSEQ multiplex PCR, the repertoire was profiled, and TCRdb retains in-frame clones only, with some absent. Counted here are 200,000 to 250,000 clones, over 80% occurring once; the ten biggest clones make up around an eighth. From germline, CDR1 is SGHRS and CDR2 YFSETQ. V lost 1 base, J lost 8 bases, and 6 bases stayed unmatched. CDR3 length: 15 amino acids. Sequencing used PBMCs. The V call is TRBV5-1, the J call TRBJ2-4, with 10 nucleotides matching TRBD1. The TCR originated in a woman aged 25 to 39 in good health and CMV-seropositive. CDR3 protein: CASSLLGTGEDIQYF. The CDR3 region has the DNA TGCGCCAGCAGCTTGCTCGGGACAGGGGAGGACATTCAGTACTTC.